This T cell receptor (beta chain) was sequenced for a study of human T cells and chemical hapten exposure listed by TCRdb under 2021. Context from the whole study: For sensitization, 2% DPC in acetone was applied to a roughly 2 cm by roughly 2 cm area of upper inner arm skin. Patients additionally received weekly therapeutic DPC doses to the scalp throughout the roughly 24-week study period. Patch tests used Finn chambers with 0.01% DPC on the upper back, scored after 6 days by International Contact Dermatitis Research Group standards. The mostly female patient cohort included alopecia areata with under or over 50% scalp involvement, alopecia totalis and alopecia universalis. Libraries were combined into a pool for sequencing, and differences in TCR yield between samples came mainly from small differences in library volumes within the pool. Peripheral blood TCR repertoire changes were tracked in vivo in alopecia patients during primary and secondary sensitization to the hapten diphenylcyclopropenone (DPC). Blood samples were taken from patients before sensitization (week 0) and then at 2, 6 and about 24 weeks after DPC sensitization. For TCR sequencing, blood came from over 25 alopecia patients at anywhere from one to four time points (pre-sensitization, 2, 6 and 24 weeks). Beyond this particular receptor, the publication reports: DPC sensitization did not change the number of TCRs with a frequency above 1 in 1000, and there was no evidence of changes in global repertoire structure. Because every patient had alopecia, a presumed autoimmune disease, the patients' immune response might differ from that of healthy individuals. A positive correlation was found between the number of PT1 expanded TCRs and patch test score, with significance reached at thresholds 8, 16 and 32 but not 4. After repeated subsampling, the strength of the expansion versus patch-test correlation and the threshold at which it became significant changed. Compared with pre-sensitization or healthy control sets, expanded TCRs formed significantly more large CDR3 similarity clusters, which is consistent with antigen-driven responses.

Including cysteine and phenylalanine, the CDR3 has 16 amino acids. This entry keeps only the CDR3 DNA: 48 bases, framed from base 1. Taken from the germline V gene (reference sequence), the CDR1 and CDR2 loops are PRHDT and FYEKMQ. V sheds 2 bases and J sheds 6 bases, leaving 17 bases between their ends. Note on this clonotype: Its recognized antigen is unknown. Base qualities are not provided; no much larger clone lies one nucleotide away.

The library was prepared using RACE. Instrument used: NextSeq 500. Library preparation attached unique molecular identifiers to individual cDNA molecules for quantitative, reproducible TCR counting. For every blood RNA sample, sequencing covered both the TCR alpha and TCR beta chains. On the study's bioinformatics: The median number of TCRs per sample was 85,000 to 100,000, ranging from roughly 20,000 to 700,000. V, J and CDR3 annotation of the TCR reads was carried out using the Decombinator software suite. Every sample was subsampled to the same number of TCRs (28,000) for the PS versus PT1 abundance plots. Expanded TCRs were defined as absent before sensitization and observed at least eight times at the 2-week time point. TCRdb redid the processing of the public reads, applying fastp at Q25 and MiXCR, and retained in-frame beta chains. Every distinct CDR3 protein forms one entry, paired with its most common genes and DNA. These V and J calls are TCRdb output, not the study's own analysis. This sample comprises fewer than 500,000 distinct CDR3 sequences, more than 4.5% of them detected only once. The ten most abundant clones make up 2% to 2.5% of the sample.

Per the publication, the time point label means: patch test 1, 2 weeks after DPC sensitization. The sample's treatment or condition label, in plain terms: therapeutic diphenylcyclopropenone sensitization with weekly scalp DPC. At every patch-test visit, the blood draw took place before the patch test was put on. Patients were eligible if aged 18 to 70, diagnosed with alopecia and judged suitable for DPC therapy, and pregnant patients were excluded. Total RNA was isolated from unfractionated whole blood collected in Tempus Blood RNA tubes. The specimen comprised whole blood, sampled in connection with sensitization to the hapten diphenylcyclopropenone (DPC). The rearrangement combines TRBV13 with TRBJ1-5, with TRBD1 perhaps the D gene, on 6 matching bases. The clonotype comes from a woman between 45 and 60 years old with alopecia areata. Some clones in this sample may be carry-over from other donors' samples. Here the CDR3 is given as CASSLSTGLAGQPQHF. The nucleotide sequence reads as follows: TGTGCCAGCAGCTTAAGCACAGGGTTGGCTGGTCAGCCCCAGCATTTT.